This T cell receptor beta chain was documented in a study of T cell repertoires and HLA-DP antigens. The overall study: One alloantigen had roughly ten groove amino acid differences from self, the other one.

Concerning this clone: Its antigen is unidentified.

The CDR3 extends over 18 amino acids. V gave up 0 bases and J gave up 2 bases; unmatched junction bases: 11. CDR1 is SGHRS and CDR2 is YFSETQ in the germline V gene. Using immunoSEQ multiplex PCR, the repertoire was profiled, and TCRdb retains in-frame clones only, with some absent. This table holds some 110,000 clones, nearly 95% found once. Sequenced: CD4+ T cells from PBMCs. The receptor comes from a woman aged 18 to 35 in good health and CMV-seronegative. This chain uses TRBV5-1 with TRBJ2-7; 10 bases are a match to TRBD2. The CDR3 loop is CASSLVSSGSLRAYEQYF. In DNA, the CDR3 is TGCGCCAGCAGCTTGGTGTCTAGCGGGAGCCTGAGAGCCTACGAGCAGTACTTC.